This TCR beta chain derives from a study of T cell responses to AZD1222 COVID-19 vaccine. Profiled with immunoSEQ multiplex PCR; TCRdb holds only in-frame clones, not every one. The sample holds roughly 150,000 clones; less than 95% are singletons and the top ten take 4% to 5.5%. Study results and limitations: Spike-specific TCR breadth and depth were elevated following two AZD1222 doses. Donors in the cohort were predominantly white British and more often female, and clonal diversity was possibly underestimated. Just a handful of people given AZD1222 tested seropositive at baseline.

This clone was seen more than once but under ten times. Its target is unknown. The CDR3 totals 13 residues. V was trimmed by 4 bases and J by 2 bases, leaving 7 bases between them. Germline loops: CDR1 SNHLY, CDR2 FYNNEI. The rearrangement links TRBV2 to TRBJ2-3; the D is unclear. The material sequenced was peripheral blood, taken on day 0 of AZD1222 vaccination. The receptor was derived from an adult in good health. The CDR3 DNA sequence: TGTGCCAGCAGTGCCCCGTTCACAGATACGCAGTATTTT. Its protein is CASSAPFTDTQYF.